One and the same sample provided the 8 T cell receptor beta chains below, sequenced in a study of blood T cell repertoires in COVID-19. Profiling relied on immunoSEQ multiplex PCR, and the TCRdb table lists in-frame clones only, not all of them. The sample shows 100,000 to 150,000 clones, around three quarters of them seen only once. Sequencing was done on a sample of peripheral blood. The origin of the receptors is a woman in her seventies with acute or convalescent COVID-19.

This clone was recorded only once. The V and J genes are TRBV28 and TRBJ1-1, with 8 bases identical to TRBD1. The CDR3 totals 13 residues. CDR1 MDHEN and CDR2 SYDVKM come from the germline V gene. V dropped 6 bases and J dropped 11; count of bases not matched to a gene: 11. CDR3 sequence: CASRGQGLLWAFF. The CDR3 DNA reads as TGTGCCAGCAGAGGACAGGGTTTGCTCTGGGCTTTCTTT.

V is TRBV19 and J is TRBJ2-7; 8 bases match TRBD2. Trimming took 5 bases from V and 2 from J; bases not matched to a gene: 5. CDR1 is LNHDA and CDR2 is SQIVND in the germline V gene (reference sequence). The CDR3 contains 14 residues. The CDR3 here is CASSLAGGTYEQYF. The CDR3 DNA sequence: TGTGCCAGTAGTCTTGCGGGGGGAACCTACGAGCAGTACTTC.

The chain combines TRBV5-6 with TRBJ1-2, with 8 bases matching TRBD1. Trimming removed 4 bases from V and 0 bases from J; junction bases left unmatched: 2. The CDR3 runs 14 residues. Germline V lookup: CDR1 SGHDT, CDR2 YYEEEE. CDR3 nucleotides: TGTGCCAGCAGCCCGGACAGGGCTAACTATGGCTACACCTTC. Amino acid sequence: CASSPDRANYGYTF.

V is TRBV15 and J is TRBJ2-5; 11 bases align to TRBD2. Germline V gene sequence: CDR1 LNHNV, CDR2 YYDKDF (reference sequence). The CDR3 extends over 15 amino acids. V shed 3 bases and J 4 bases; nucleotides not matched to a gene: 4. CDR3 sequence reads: CATSRTSGAAETQYF. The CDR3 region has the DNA TGTGCCACCAGCAGGACTAGCGGGGCCGCAGAGACCCAGTACTTC.

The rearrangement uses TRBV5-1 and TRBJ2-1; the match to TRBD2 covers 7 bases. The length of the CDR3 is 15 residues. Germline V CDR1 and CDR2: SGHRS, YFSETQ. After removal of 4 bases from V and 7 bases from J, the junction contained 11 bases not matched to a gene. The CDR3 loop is CASSQDSTSVNEQFF. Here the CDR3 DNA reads TGCGCCAGCAGCCAGGACTCCACTAGCGTGAATGAGCAGTTCTTC.

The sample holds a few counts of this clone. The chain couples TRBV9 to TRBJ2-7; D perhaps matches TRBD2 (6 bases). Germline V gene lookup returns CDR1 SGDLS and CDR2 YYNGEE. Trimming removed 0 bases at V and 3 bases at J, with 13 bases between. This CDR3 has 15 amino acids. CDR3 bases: TGTGCCAGCAGCGTAGCCGCGGGGAACTTCTACGAGCAGTACTTC. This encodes CASSVAAGNFYEQYF.

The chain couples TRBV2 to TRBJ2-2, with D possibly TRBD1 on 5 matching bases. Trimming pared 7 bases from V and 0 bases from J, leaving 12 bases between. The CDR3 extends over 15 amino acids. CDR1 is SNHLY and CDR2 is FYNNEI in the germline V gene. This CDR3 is CASTQGRSNTGELFF. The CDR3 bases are TGTGCCAGCACCCAGGGCAGGTCGAACACCGGGGAGCTGTTTTTT.

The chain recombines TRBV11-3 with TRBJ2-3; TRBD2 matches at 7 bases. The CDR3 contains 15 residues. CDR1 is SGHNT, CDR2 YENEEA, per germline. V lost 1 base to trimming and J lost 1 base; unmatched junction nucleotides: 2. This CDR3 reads CASSLVRGGTDTQYF. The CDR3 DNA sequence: TGTGCCAGCAGCTTAGTACGGGGGGGCACAGATACGCAGTATTTT.